This T cell receptor (beta chain) was recovered during a study of T cells after yellow fever vaccination. On this clonotype itself: One end of the junction does not line up with germline, which may come from a read error.

MiXCR, run by TCRdb on the 5' RACE reads, gives a single entry per CDR3 protein. The sample includes 550,000 to 750,000 distinct CDR3 sequences, around an eighth of them seen just once. Germline V CDR1 and CDR2: WNHNN, SYGVQD (reference sequence). This CDR3 spans 8 amino acids. Sequencing used PBMCs, obtained on the day of the yellow fever booster vaccination. The genes are TRBV10-1 and TRBJ2-4; D remains unclear. This TCR derives from a man younger than 45 who received the YFV17D yellow fever vaccine. CDR3 sequence reads: CASLMRHF. The CDR3 bases are TGCGCCAGCCTCATGAGGCACTTC.